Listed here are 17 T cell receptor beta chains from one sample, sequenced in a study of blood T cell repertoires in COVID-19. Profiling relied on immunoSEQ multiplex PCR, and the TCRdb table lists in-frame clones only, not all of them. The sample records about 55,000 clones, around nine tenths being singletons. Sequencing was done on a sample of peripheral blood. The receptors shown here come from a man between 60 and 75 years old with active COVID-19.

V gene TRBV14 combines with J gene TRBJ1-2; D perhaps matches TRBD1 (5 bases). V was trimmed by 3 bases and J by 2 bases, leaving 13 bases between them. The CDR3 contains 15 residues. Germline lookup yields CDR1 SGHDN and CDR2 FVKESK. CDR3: CASSHPLAGNYGYTF. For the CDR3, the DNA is TGTGCCAGCAGCCATCCCCTCGCAGGGAACTATGGCTACACCTTC.

CDR3 coding DNA: TGTGCCAGCAGCTTATGGGACAGGGGCCACTCTGGGGCCAACGTCCTGACTTTC. Its protein is CASSLWDRGHSGANVLTF. The chain uses TRBV11-3 and TRBJ2-6; 10 nucleotides agree with TRBD1. CDR1 and CDR2 (germline): SGHNT, YENEEA. This CDR3 has 18 amino acids. V shed 2 bases, J shed 0 bases, and the junction held 4 bases outside the gene matches.

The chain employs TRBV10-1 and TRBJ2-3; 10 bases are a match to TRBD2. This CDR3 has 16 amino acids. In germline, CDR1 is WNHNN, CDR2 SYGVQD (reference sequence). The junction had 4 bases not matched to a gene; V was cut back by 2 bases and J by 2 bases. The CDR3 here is CASSEIAGGPTDTQYF. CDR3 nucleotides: TGCGCCAGCAGTGAGATAGCGGGAGGCCCCACAGATACGCAGTATTTT.

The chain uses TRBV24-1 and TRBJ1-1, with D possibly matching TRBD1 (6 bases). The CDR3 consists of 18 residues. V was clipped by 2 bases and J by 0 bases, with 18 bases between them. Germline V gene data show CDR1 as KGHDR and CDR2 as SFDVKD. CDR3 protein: CATSDYKQGDFLNTEAFF. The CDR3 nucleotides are TGTGCCACCAGTGATTACAAACAGGGTGACTTTTTGAACACTGAAGCTTTCTTT.

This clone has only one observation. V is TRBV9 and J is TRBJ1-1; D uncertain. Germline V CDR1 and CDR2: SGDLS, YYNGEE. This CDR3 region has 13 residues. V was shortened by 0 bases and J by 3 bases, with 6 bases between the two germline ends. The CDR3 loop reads CASSVARHTEAFF. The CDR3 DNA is TGTGCCAGCAGCGTAGCGCGGCACACTGAAGCTTTCTTT.

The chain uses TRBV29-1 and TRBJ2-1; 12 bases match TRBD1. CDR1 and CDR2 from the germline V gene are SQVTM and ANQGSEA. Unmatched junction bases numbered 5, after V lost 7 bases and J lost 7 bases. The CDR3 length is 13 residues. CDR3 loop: CSAGQGAGNEQFF. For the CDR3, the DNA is TGCAGCGCGGGACAGGGGGCGGGTAATGAGCAGTTCTTC.

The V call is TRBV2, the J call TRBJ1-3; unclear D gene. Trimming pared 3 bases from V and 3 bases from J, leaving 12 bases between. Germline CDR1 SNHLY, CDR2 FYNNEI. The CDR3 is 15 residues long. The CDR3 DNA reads TGTGCCAGCAGTGATGAGGGCTCGGTTGGAAACACCATATATTTT. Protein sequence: CASSDEGSVGNTIYF.

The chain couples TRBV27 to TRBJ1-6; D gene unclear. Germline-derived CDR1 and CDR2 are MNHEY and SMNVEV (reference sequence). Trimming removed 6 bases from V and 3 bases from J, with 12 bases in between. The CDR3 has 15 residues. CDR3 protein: CASSVGSLYNSPLHF. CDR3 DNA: TGTGCCAGCAGCGTTGGTAGTCTCTATAATTCACCCCTCCACTTT.

CDR3 in DNA: TGTGCCAGCAGCTTATCCCGGTCGGGGGGGGCAACCTACGAGCAGTACTTC. Translation: CASSLSRSGGATYEQYF. The chain joins TRBV13 to TRBJ2-7, with 8 bases fitting TRBD2. Germline CDR1 is PRHDT and CDR2 is FYEKMQ (reference sequence). This CDR3 has 17 residues. V trimming: 2 bases; J trimming: 2 bases; junction bases outside the gene matches: 11. The full variable domain, in which reference TRBV13 and TRBJ2-7 provide the parts outside the CDR3, is AAGVIQSPRHLIKEKRETATLKCYPIPRHDTVYWYQQGPGQDPQFLISFYEKMQSDKGSIPDRFSAQQFSDYHSELNMSSLELGDSALYFCASSLSRSGGATYEQYFGPGTRLTVT.

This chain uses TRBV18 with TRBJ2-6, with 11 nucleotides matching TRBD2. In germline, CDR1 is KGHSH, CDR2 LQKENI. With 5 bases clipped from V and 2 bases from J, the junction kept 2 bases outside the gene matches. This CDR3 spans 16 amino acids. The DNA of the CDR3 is TGTGCCAGCTCATTGACTAGCGGGACTGGGGCCAACGTCCTGACTTTC. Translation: CASSLTSGTGANVLTF.

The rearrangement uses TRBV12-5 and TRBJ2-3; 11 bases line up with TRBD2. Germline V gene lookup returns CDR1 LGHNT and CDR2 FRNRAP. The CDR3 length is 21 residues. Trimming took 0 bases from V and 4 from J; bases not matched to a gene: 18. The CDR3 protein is CASGLVHGLGVAGGIPDTQYF. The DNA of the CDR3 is TGTGCTAGTGGTTTGGTACACGGGCTAGGGGTAGCGGGAGGGATCCCAGATACGCAGTATTTT. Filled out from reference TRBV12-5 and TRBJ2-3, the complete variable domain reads DARVTQTPRHKVTEMGQEVTMRCQPILGHNTVFWYRQTMMQGLELLAYFRNRAPLDDSGMPKDRFSAEMPDATLATLKIQPSEPRDSAVYFCASGLVHGLGVAGGIPDTQYFGPGTRLTVL.

The CDR3: CASSYERASYVKYF. The DNA of the CDR3 is TGTGCCAGCAGCTATGAGCGAGCCTCCTACGTGAAGTACTTC. The J gene is TRBJ2-7, the V gene TRBV7-8; no definite D call. CDR1 is SGHVS, CDR2 FQNEAQ, per germline. The CDR3 has 14 amino acids. Trimming took off 4 bases at V and 11 bases at J, with 21 bases between the two ends.

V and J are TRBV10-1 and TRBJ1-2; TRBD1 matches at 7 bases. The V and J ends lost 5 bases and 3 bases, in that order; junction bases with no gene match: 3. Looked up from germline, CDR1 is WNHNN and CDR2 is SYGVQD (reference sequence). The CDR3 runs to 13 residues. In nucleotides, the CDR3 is TGCGCCAGCAGTCCAGGGGGTGACTATGGCTACACCTTC. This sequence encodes CASSPGGDYGYTF.

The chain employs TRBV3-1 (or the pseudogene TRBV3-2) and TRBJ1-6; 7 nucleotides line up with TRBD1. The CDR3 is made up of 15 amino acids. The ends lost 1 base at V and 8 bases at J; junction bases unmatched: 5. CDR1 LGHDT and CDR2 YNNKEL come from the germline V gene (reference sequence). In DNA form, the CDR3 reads TGTGCCAGCAGCCAAGTACAGGGGCGGTATTCACCCCTCCACTTT. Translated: CASSQVQGRYSPLHF.

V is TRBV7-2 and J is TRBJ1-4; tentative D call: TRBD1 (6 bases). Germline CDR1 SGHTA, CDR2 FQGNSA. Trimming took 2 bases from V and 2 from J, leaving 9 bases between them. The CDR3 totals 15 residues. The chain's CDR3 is CASSLIRGTNEKLFF. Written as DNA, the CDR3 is TGTGCCAGCAGCTTAATCAGGGGCACTAATGAAAAACTGTTTTTT.

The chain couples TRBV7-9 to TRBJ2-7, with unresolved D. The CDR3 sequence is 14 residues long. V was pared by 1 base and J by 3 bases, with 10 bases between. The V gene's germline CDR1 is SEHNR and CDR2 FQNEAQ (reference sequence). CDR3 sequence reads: CASSLGSLYYEQYF. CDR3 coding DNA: TGTGCCAGCAGCTTAGGGTCCCTATACTACGAGCAGTACTTC.

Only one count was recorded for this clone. CDR3 amino acids: CASSTQSLGADTQYF. The CDR3 DNA sequence: TGCGCCAGCAGCACCCAAAGTTTGGGGGCTGATACGCAGTATTTT. This rearrangement joins TRBV5-1 to TRBJ2-3, with D possibly TRBD1 on 6 matching bases. The CDR3 covers 15 residues. Trimming left V 4 bases short and J 6 bases short, with 18 bases between. Germline-derived CDR1 and CDR2 are SGHRS and YFSETQ.